Listed below are T cell receptor beta chains from one sample, sequenced in a study of T cell responses to AZD1222 COVID-19 vaccine. The table came from immunoSEQ multiplex PCR; TCRdb's copy has only in-frame clones and leaves some out. The profile shows approximately 150,000 clones, 80% to 95% of them singletons. This specimen was peripheral blood, taken on day 0 of AZD1222 vaccination. The receptors stem from an adult in good health. The CDR3 runs from the conserved cysteine through the conserved F or W. The D gene is left open where the match is weak. Expanded clones get a size class; other rows say once, few or many, or leave the size out.

d_call j_call cdr3_length clone_size v_call cdr3_nt cdr3_aa
NA TRBJ1-6 15 NA TRBV6-2/TRBV6-3 TGTGCCAGCAGTCTCGGAGGAGGCTATAATTCACCCCTCCACTTT CASSLGGGYNSPLHF
NA TRBJ1-2 12 NA TRBV28 TGTGCCAGCAGTTTAGCGGACTATGGCTACACCTTC CASSLADYGYTF
NA TRBJ1-3 16 once TRBV7-8 TGTGCCAGCAGCTTCCGGGGAGAAAGCTCTGGAAACACCATATATTTT CASSFRGESSGNTIYF
NA TRBJ1-5 13 NA TRBV2 TGTGCCAGCAGTGTGGTAGGGTCTCCGCCCCAGCATTTT CASSVVGSPPQHF
NA TRBJ2-2 14 NA TRBV9 TGTGCCAGCAGCGTATACGAGCGCGGCGGGGAGCTGTTTTTT CASSVYERGGELFF
NA TRBJ2-2 15 NA TRBV9 TGTGCCAGCAGCGTTCGTAGCGAGGGGACCGGGGAGCTGTTTTTT CASSVRSEGTGELFF
NA TRBJ1-5 14 few TRBV6-5 TGTGCCAGCAGACTCGGCGGGGCAAATCAGCCCCAGCATTTT CASRLGGANQPQHF
NA TRBJ1-2 13 NA TRBV7-9 TGTGCCAGCAGCCGAAATCCTAACTATGGCTACACCTTC CASSRNPNYGYTF
TRBD1 TRBJ1-2 18 once TRBV18 TGTGCCAGCTCACCACCGAGCGGACAGGGCCTTTTTAACTATGGCTACACCTTC CASSPPSGQGLFNYGYTF
TRBD1 TRBJ2-5 13 NA TRBV12-3/TRBV12-4 TGTGCCAGCAGTTTGGACAGGGCAGAGACCCAGTACTTC CASSLDRAETQYF
NA TRBJ1-1 14 NA TRBV30 TGTGCCTGGAGTCGTGGAGGGCTGAACACTGAAGCTTTCTTT CAWSRGGLNTEAFF
TRBD2 TRBJ2-3 16 NA TRBV7-8 TGTGCCAGCAGCTTAGAGGGCGGGGGGGTTACAGATACGCAGTATTTT CASSLEGGGVTDTQYF
TRBD1 TRBJ1-6 13 NA TRBV30 TGTGCCTGGAAGACAGGGGAAGTTTCACCCCTCCACTTT CAWKTGEVSPLHF